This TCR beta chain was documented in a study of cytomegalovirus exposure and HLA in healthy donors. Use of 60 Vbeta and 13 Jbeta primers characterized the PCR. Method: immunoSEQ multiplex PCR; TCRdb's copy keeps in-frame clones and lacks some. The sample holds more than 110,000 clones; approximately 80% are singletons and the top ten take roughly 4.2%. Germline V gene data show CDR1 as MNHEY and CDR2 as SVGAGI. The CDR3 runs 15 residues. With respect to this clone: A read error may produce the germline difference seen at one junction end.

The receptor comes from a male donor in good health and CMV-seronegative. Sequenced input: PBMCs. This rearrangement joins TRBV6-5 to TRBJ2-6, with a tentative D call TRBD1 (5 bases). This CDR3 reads CASSYRGSGANGLTF. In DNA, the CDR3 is TGTGCCAGCAGTTATCGTGGCTCTGGGGCCAACGGCCTGACTTTC.